The clone carrying this T cell receptor (beta chain) was observed a few times. The entry originates in a study of blood T cell repertoires in COVID-19. Study-level information: Sites across the United States, Italy and Spain contributed samples from acute and convalescent COVID-19.

Per germline, CDR1 LNHDA and CDR2 SQIVND (reference sequence). With 3 bases clipped from V and 2 bases from J, the junction kept 11 bases outside the gene matches. This CDR3 region has 17 residues. The data were produced by immunoSEQ multiplex PCR, yet TCRdb's version contains in-frame clones alone and is incomplete. This sample has 150,000 to 200,000 clones; 75% to 90% occur once, and the top ten carry roughly 13%. Residents of 24 US areas, aged about 18 to 95 years, made up the participants. Grouping used clinical history reported by participants in a survey and questionnaire. Recovered status applied to Cohort 3 donors who had two consecutive negative PCRs. It also applied to those with clearance or with symptom resolution.

The J gene is TRBJ1-2, the V gene TRBV19, with 8 bases aligning to TRBD1. This sequence was found in an older woman who had recovered from COVID-19. Sequenced sample: PBMCs or T cells enriched from blood (not recorded which). The CDR3 DNA is TGTGCCAGTAGTATCAGGGGGCAGGGTCGGTCGAACTATGGCTACACCTTC. Amino acid sequence: CASSIRGQGRSNYGYTF.